This TCR beta chain was obtained from a study of blood T cell repertoires in COVID-19. Per the authors' pipeline: Amplification of reference gene primers provided the estimated nucleated cell counts. Repertoires were generated with immunoSEQ multiplex PCR, while TCRdb's copy carries only in-frame clones and drops some. V and J calls and clone size are copied from that table; D and trimming were computed from the DNA. Among about 72,000 clones listed, about nine tenths were seen once. The germline V gene has CDR1 MNHNY and CDR2 SVGAGI (reference sequence). The V end was cut by 5 bases, the J end by 2 bases, with 7 bases between. The CDR3 is 12 residues long.

The sequence was obtained from a man in his sixties or seventies with active or convalescent COVID-19. What was sequenced was peripheral blood. The genes are TRBV6-6 and TRBJ2-7; D not resolved. DNA for the CDR3: TGTGCCAGCAGTGGCACAGCCTACGAGCAGTACTTC. This codes for CASSGTAYEQYF.